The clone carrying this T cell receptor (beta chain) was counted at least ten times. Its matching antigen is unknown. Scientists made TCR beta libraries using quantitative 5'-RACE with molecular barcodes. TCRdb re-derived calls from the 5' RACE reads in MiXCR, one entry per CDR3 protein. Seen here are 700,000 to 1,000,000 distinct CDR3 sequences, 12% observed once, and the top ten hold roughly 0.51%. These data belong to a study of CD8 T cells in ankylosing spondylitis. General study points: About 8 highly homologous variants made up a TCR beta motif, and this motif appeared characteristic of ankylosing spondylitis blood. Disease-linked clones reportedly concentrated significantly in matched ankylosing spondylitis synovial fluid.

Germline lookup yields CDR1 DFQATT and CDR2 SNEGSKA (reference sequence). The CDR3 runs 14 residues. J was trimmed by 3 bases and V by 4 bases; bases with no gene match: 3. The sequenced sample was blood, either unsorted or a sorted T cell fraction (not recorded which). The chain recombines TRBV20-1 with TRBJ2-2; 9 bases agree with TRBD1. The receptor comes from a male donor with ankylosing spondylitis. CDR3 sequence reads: CSAIRTGDTGELFF. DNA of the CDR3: TGCAGTGCTATAAGGACAGGGGACACCGGGGAGCTGTTTTTT.